These 9 T cell receptor beta chains were all obtained from the same sample, sequenced in a study of tumor-infiltrating lymphocytes in primary liver carcinoma. The researchers obtained blood RNA from unsorted whole blood and also extracted germline DNA. TCR beta cDNA came from about 500 ng total RNA, primed with a constant-region primer. The TCR beta library was amplified through three nested multiplex PCR rounds in a modified ARM-PCR procedure. For around 9 cycles apiece, the opening two PCR rounds ran with TRBV1-TRBV30 forward primers and a C-beta reverse primer. TCRdb analysed the multiplex PCR reads with MiXCR anew, one entry per CDR3 protein. In the table there are over 250,000 distinct CDR3 sequences, nearly 60% of which are singletons. Sequenced: peripheral blood. These receptors were collected from a woman aged 25 to 39 with primary liver carcinoma and hepatitis B virus infection.

In this sample, this clonotype turned up a few times. V and J are TRBV5-6 and TRBJ2-7, with TRBD1 matching over 7 bases. CDR3 length: 16 residues. CDR1 SGHDT and CDR2 YYEEEE come from the germline V gene. The trim removed 3 bases at V and 0 bases at J, leaving 9 bases unmatched. The CDR3 nucleotides are TGTGCCAGCAGCTCAAACAGGGGCCCATTCTCCTACGAGCAGTACTTC. Its protein is CASSSNRGPFSYEQYF.

This clonotype turned up a few times. V is TRBV7-8 and J is TRBJ2-7; TRBD1 aligns across 8 bases. Germline V gene sequence: CDR1 SGHVS, CDR2 FQNEAQ. The CDR3 has 15 amino acids. Losses at the gene ends were 5 bases for V and 1 base for J; bases not matched to a gene: 7. CDR3 bases: TGTGCCAGCAGCCCACAGACAGGGGCGTCCTACGAGCAGTACTTC. Protein product: CASSPQTGASYEQYF.

To note about this clonotype: It may be a read error: a sequence one base away is much more abundant. The chain joins TRBV29-1 to TRBJ1-1; D uncertain. From germline, CDR1 is SQVTM and CDR2 ANQGSEA. This CDR3 comprises 12 residues. The CDR3 is CSVAYMNTEVFF. CDR3 coding DNA: TGCAGCGTGGCCTATATGAACACTGAAGTTTTCTTT.

The rearrangement links TRBV29-1 to TRBJ2-1, with TRBD2 matching over 9 bases. Unmatched junction bases numbered 11, after V lost 4 bases and J lost 7 bases. The CDR3 consists of 15 residues. Per germline, CDR1 SQVTM and CDR2 ANQGSEA. CDR3 in DNA: TGCAGCGTTGTACCAGGGACTAGCTCTCTGAATGAGCAGTTCTTC. Translation gives CSVVPGTSSLNEQFF.

This chain connects TRBV20-1 to TRBJ2-2, with D perhaps TRBD2 (6 bases). Trimming cost V 5 bases and J 5 bases, with 18 bases left between them. CDR1 and CDR2 (germline): DFQATT, SNEGSKA (reference sequence). There are 15 residues in the CDR3. CDR3 region: CSAPRGEARTGELFF. The CDR3 DNA reads as TGCAGTGCTCCTCGCGGGGAAGCTCGGACCGGGGAGCTGTTTTTT.

The chain has TRBV14 and TRBJ1-1; D not resolved. The CDR3 consists of 14 residues. Trimming removed 1 base at V and 13 bases at J, with 19 bases between. The germline gives CDR1 SGHDN, CDR2 FVKESK. The CDR3 here is CASSQAIPRARVFF. The CDR3 DNA reads as TGTGCCAGCAGCCAAGCCATCCCTAGGGCCAGAGTTTTCTTT.

With respect to this clonotype: Just one base apart from a much larger clone, this may be a read error. The chain is built from TRBV4-1 and TRBJ2-1, with 10 bases aligning to TRBD2. This CDR3 contains 16 residues. CDR1 and CDR2 (germline): MGHRA, YSYEKL. The DNA of the CDR3 is TGCGTCAGCAGCCAAGATCTAGCGGGAGCGGACAATGAGCAGTTCTTC. This gives the protein CVSSQDLAGADNEQFF.

The chain joins TRBV7-8 to TRBJ1-1; TRBD1 is a possible D gene (5 bases). The germline V gene encodes CDR1 SGHVS and CDR2 FQNEAQ. The length of the CDR3 is 15 residues. Trimming pared 0 bases from V and 5 bases from J, leaving 13 bases between. CDR3 protein: CASSLALSGSTEAFF. In DNA form, the CDR3 reads TGTGCCAGCAGCTTAGCCCTCTCAGGGTCTACTGAAGCTTTCTTT. The full variable domain, rest sourced from reference TRBV7-8 and TRBJ1-1, is GAGVSQSPRYKVAKRGQDVALRCDPISGHVSLFWYQQALGQGPEFLTYFQNEAQLDKSGLPSDRFFAERPEGSVSTLKIQRTQQEDSAVYLCASSLALSGSTEAFFGQGTRLTVV.

The gene calls are TRBV4-2 and TRBJ1-3; perhaps TRBD1 as D (6 bases). Germline values: CDR1 LGHNA, CDR2 YNFKEQ. The V gene lost 1 base and the J gene lost 4 bases, with 14 bases spanning the gap. The CDR3 runs 16 residues. The CDR3 region is CASSQGAGTLGNTIYF. CDR3 coding DNA: TGTGCCAGCAGCCAAGGAGCCGGGACACTCGGAAACACCATATATTTT.